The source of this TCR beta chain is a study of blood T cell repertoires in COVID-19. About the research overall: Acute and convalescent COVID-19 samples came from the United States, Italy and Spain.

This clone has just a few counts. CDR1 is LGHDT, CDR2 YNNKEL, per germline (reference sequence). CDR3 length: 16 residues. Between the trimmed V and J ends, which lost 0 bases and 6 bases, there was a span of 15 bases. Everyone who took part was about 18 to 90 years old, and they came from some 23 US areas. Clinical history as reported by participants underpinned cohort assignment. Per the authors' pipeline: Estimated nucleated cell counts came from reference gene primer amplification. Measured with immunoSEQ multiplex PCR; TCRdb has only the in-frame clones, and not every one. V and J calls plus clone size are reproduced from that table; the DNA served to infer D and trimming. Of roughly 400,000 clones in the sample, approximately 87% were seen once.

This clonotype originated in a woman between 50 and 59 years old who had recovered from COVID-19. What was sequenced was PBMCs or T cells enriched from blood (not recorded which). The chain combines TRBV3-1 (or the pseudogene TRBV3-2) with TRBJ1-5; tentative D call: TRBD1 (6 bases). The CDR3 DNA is TGTGCCAGCAGCCAAGAATATTGGCAGGGGACTCAGCCCCAGCATTTT. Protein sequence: CASSQEYWQGTQPQHF.